This T cell receptor (beta chain) was documented in a study of cytomegalovirus exposure and HLA in healthy donors. Study conclusions and caveats: In a later analysis, TCR beta V- and J-gene trimming showed a link to a missense DCLRE1C variant.

The germline V gene has CDR1 SGHDN and CDR2 FVKESK. The CDR3 is 17 residues long. V was trimmed by 4 bases and J by 6 bases, leaving 24 bases between them. Primers included in the PCR were 60 Vbeta and 13 Jbeta primers. TCRdb's copy holds only in-frame clones and misses some; the assay was immunoSEQ multiplex PCR. The sample contains some 200,000 clones, around 81% of which appear only once. Concerning this clone itself: Its specificity is not known.

Sequencing was performed on PBMCs. The receptor comes from a young woman in good health and CMV-seropositive. The rearrangement uses TRBV14 and TRBJ1-2; D perhaps matches TRBD1 (6 bases). CDR3 in DNA: TGTGCCAGCAGCCTATTTGGGGGCCCGGGGAAATCGCATGGCTACACCTTC. It specifies CASSLFGGPGKSHGYTF. Based on the CDR3 plus reference TRBV14 and TRBJ1-2, the full variable domain is EAGVTQFPSHSVIEKGQTVTLRCDPISGHDNLYWYRRVMGKEIKFLLHFVKESKQDESGMPNNRFLAERTGGTYSTLKVQPAELEDSGVYFCASSLFGGPGKSHGYTFGSGTRLTVV.